This T cell receptor (beta chain) was sequenced during a study of T cell responses to AZD1222 COVID-19 vaccine. Points from the study as a whole: Reports indicate that nearly half of spike-specific TCRs are directed at unmutated variant regions. Just five or six AZD1222 recipients were seropositive at baseline.

Germline V gene sequence: CDR1 SQVTM, CDR2 ANQGSEA. The CDR3 is 13 amino acids. Trimming shortened V by 4 bases and J by 4 bases, and 11 bases separated the two germline ends. With respect to this clone: As yet, its antigen is unknown.

Produced via immunoSEQ multiplex PCR; TCRdb's table is partial and in-frame only. This table holds 20,000 to 30,000 clones, roughly 84% found once. This clonotype was sampled from an adult who received the AZD1222 COVID-19 vaccine. This chain joins TRBV29-1 and TRBJ2-4, with unresolved D. The sample here was peripheral blood, taken 28 days after the second AZD1222 dose. The CDR3 DNA sequence: TGCAGCGTTGCCGATCCCCCAAAAAACATTCAGTACTTC. It is translated as CSVADPPKNIQYF.